Each of the 8 T cell receptor beta chains below was sequenced from the same sample in a study of T cell repertoires in cytomegalovirus infection. Their recognized antigens are unknown. TCRdb re-derived calls from the reads in MiXCR, one entry per CDR3 protein. The sample carries around 570,000 distinct CDR3 sequences, just under 40% recorded once. The specimen was cultured PBMCs, collected from culture after CMV antigen stimulation. These receptors came from a human donor in good health (CMV status not recorded). Some clones in this sample may be carry-over from other donors' samples.

This clonotype was counted between two and nine times. V gene TRBV6-6 combines with J gene TRBJ1-1; no firm D call. CDR1 and CDR2 from the germline V gene are MNHNY and SVGAGI (reference sequence). The CDR3 spans 12 residues. V was cut by 8 bases and J by 4 bases, with 11 bases left in between. The chain's CDR3 is CASRSSGTEAFF. CDR3 bases: TGTGCCAGCCGCTCAAGCGGCACTGAAGCTTTCTTT.

V is TRBV6-1 and J is TRBJ2-1, with TRBD1 as a possible D gene (5 bases). The length of the CDR3 is 17 residues. Germline loops: CDR1 MNHNS, CDR2 SASEGT. V was cut by 7 bases and J by 2 bases, with 21 bases left in between. This chain's CDR3 is CASIGWGTPTPYNEQFF. CDR3 coding DNA: TGTGCCAGCATCGGGTGGGGCACCCCTACCCCCTACAATGAGCAGTTCTTC.

This clonotype appeared a few times. V usage is TRBV6-2 or TRBV6-3 and J usage is TRBJ2-5, with TRBD2 matching over 9 bases. Trimming cost V 6 bases and J 0 bases; bases outside gene matches: 8. Germline V gives CDR1 MNHEY, CDR2 SVGEGT. There are 16 residues in the CDR3. CDR3 in amino acids: CASRKRSGRYQETQYF. The CDR3 DNA reads TGTGCCAGCAGGAAGAGAAGCGGGAGGTACCAAGAGACCCAGTACTTC.

The chain has TRBV11-2 and TRBJ2-2, with 10 bases aligning to TRBD2. Per the germline V gene, CDR1 is SGHAT and CDR2 is FQNNGV. Trimming at V came to 5 bases and at J to 6 bases, leaving 6 bases not matched to a gene. CDR3 length: 15 amino acids. The CDR3 DNA reads TGTGCCAGCAGCACCGGACTAGCGGTGGCCGGGGAGCTGTTTTTT. It specifies CASSTGLAVAGELFF.

V is TRBV19 and J is TRBJ2-1, with 8 bases identical to TRBD1. CDR1 is LNHDA, CDR2 SQIVND, per germline (reference sequence). V lost 3 bases to trimming and J lost 8 bases; unmatched junction nucleotides: 12. The CDR3 spans 16 residues. CDR3 amino acids: CASSIPGRGLRDEQFF. CDR3 nucleotide sequence: TGTGCCAGTAGTATCCCCGGCAGGGGGCTTAGGGATGAGCAGTTCTTC.

This sequence joins TRBV7-6 and TRBJ2-1, with 10 nucleotides matching TRBD2. The V and J ends lost 6 bases and 6 bases, in that order; junction bases with no gene match: 14. Germline CDR1 SGHVS, CDR2 FNYEAQ. The CDR3 covers 17 residues. CDR3 residues: CASRDTSGAGGLNEQFF. DNA of the CDR3: TGTGCCAGCAGAGATACTAGCGGAGCGGGGGGGCTCAATGAGCAGTTCTTC.

The chain links TRBV4-3 to TRBJ1-6; D is perhaps TRBD1 (5 bases). The germline V and J ends were trimmed by 1 base and 7 bases, with 14 bases remaining between them. The CDR3 totals 16 residues. Germline values: CDR1 LGHNA, CDR2 YSLEER. CDR3 bases: TGCGCCAGCAGCCAAGGGGCCGGCCGGGGGAATTCACCCCTCCACTTT. This codes for CASSQGAGRGNSPLHF.

This clonotype was found many times. V gene TRBV2 combines with J gene TRBJ2-3; TRBD2 aligns across 12 bases. The V gene's germline CDR1 is SNHLY and CDR2 FYNNEI. The CDR3 sequence is 18 residues long. V was clipped by 5 bases and J by 1 base; unmatched bases: 10. The CDR3 nucleotides read TGTGCCAGCAGTACTAGCGGGGGGCCCCGTTCTGGCACAGATACGCAGTATTTT. Translation: CASSTSGGPRSGTDTQYF.